The 13 T cell receptor beta chains presented below share a single source sample, sequenced in a study of response to subunit inactivated influenza vaccine. One entry per CDR3 protein results from TCRdb running MiXCR on the RT-PCR reads. The table lists about 650,000 distinct CDR3 sequences, approximately 14% of them singletons. Here the sequenced sample was PBMCs from blood, taken 11 to 12 days after vaccination. These receptor sequences come from a man between 50 and 59 years old who received an inactivated influenza vaccine.

This clonotype showed up just a few times. The chain couples TRBV7-2 to TRBJ2-7; tentative D call: TRBD1 (5 bases). Germline CDR1 and CDR2: SGHTA and FQGNSA. The CDR3 totals 14 residues. The ends were cut back, 5 bases at V and 2 bases at J, with 13 bases in the middle. The CDR3 DNA reads TGTGCCAGCAGCCCCACCCCAGGGACCTACGAGCAGTACTTC. Protein: CASSPTPGTYEQYF.

The chain links TRBV6-5 to TRBJ2-7; 7 bases are shared with TRBD1. V lost 2 bases to trimming and J lost 4 bases; unmatched junction nucleotides: 11. There are 16 residues in the CDR3. The V gene's germline CDR1 is MNHEY and CDR2 SVGAGI. CDR3 nucleotides: TGTGCCAGCAGTTACCGGTTGGGACAGTCGGAATACGAGCAGTACTTC. Translated: CASSYRLGQSEYEQYF.

This chain links TRBV15 with TRBJ2-5; 7 bases align to TRBD1. Looked up from germline, CDR1 is LNHNV and CDR2 is YYDKDF (reference sequence). Trimming at V came to 3 bases and at J to 1 base, leaving 2 bases not matched to a gene. The CDR3 totals 14 residues. The CDR3 loop reads CATSSTGVQETQYF. DNA for the CDR3: TGTGCCACCAGCAGCACAGGGGTCCAAGAGACCCAGTACTTC.

The chain uses TRBV10-3 and TRBJ2-5; no firm D call. CDR1 and CDR2 (germline): ENHRY, SYGVKD. CDR3 size: 13 residues. V lost 4 bases and J lost 2, with 8 bases in between. The CDR3 DNA sequence: TGTGCCATCAGTGGGGGTTTACAAGAGACCCAGTACTTC. Its translation is CAISGGLQETQYF.

CDR3 sequence reads: CASSIGIGRPNTGELFF. As DNA, the CDR3 is TGTGCCAGCAGCATAGGAATCGGGAGGCCCAACACCGGGGAGCTGTTTTTT. This chain connects TRBV7-2 to TRBJ2-2; 7 positions match TRBD2. The V segment lost 5 bases and the J segment 2 bases; nucleotides outside the gene matches: 11. The CDR3 runs to 17 residues. From germline, CDR1 is SGHTA and CDR2 FQGNSA. Full variable domain (rest looked up from reference TRBV7-2 and TRBJ2-2): GAGVSQSPSNKVTEKGKDVELRCDPISGHTALYWYRQSLGQGLEFLIYFQGNSAPDKSGLPSDRFSAERTGGSVSTLTIQRTQQEDSAVYLCASSIGIGRPNTGELFFGEGSRLTVL.

J is TRBJ2-6 and V is TRBV12-3 or TRBV12-4, with D tentatively TRBD1 (5 bases). The CDR3 has 14 residues. The V end lost 10 bases, the J end lost 4 bases, and 14 bases lay between the germline ends. CDR3 amino acids: CAISKGSGANVLTF. The CDR3 nucleotides read TGTGCCATCTCGAAGGGGTCCGGGGCCAACGTCCTGACTTTC.

This clonotype has more than one count but fewer than ten. The junction departs from the called germline gene at one end, perhaps through a read error. The genes are TRBV5-1 and TRBJ2-1; 7 positions match TRBD2. CDR3 length: 15 residues. Germline V lookup: CDR1 SGHRS, CDR2 YFSETQ. The CDR3 loop reads CASSSSYRDYDEQFF. Written as DNA, the CDR3 is TGCGCCAGCAGCTCCTCTTACCGGGACTACGATGAGCAGTTCTTC.

This clonotype was found a few times. The V call is TRBV6-1, the J call TRBJ2-7; 10 bases match TRBD1. Germline V gene data show CDR1 as MNHNS and CDR2 as SASEGT. There are 16 residues in the CDR3. V lost 7 bases, J lost 6 bases, and 15 bases stayed unmatched. CDR3 DNA sequence: TGTGCCAGCATCCTTCTGACCGGGACAGGGGTTGGCGAGCAGTACTTC. Translated, it gives CASILLTGTGVGEQYF.

The V call is TRBV4-1, the J call TRBJ2-5; 7 positions match TRBD2. Germline loops: CDR1 MGHRA, CDR2 YSYEKL. Trimming at V came to 1 base and at J to 0 bases, leaving 20 bases not matched to a gene. This CDR3 is 21 amino acids long. The CDR3 nucleotides are TGCGCCAGCAGCCAAGGAGCGGGGCGGTCGGTAGCCTCTTCGTACCAAGAGACCCAGTACTTC. It yields the protein CASSQGAGRSVASSYQETQYF.

This clonotype was seen only a few times. V gene TRBV5-1 combines with J gene TRBJ1-6, with D perhaps TRBD1 (6 bases). CDR1 and CDR2 (germline): SGHRS, YFSETQ. The germline V and J ends were trimmed by 4 bases and 8 bases, with 19 bases remaining between them. CDR3 length: 16 amino acids. CDR3 nucleotide sequence: TGCGCCAGCAGCAGACAGGAGGGGATTAACGATTCACCCCTCCACTTT. Its protein product is CASSRQEGINDSPLHF.

This clonotype was counted between two and nine times. The chain employs TRBV7-2 and TRBJ1-2; TRBD1 agrees at 8 bases. Germline CDR1 is SGHTA and CDR2 is FQGNSA. The CDR3 contains 17 residues. Trimming removed 5 bases from V and 0 bases from J; junction bases left unmatched: 11. The CDR3 DNA is TGTGCCAGCAGCCTAGGACAGGGTATTTTATCTAACTATGGCTACACCTTC. Translation: CASSLGQGILSNYGYTF.

V usage is TRBV15 and J usage is TRBJ1-1, with no clear D. The CDR3 sequence is 13 residues long. Germline values: CDR1 LNHNV, CDR2 YYDKDF (reference sequence). V lost 1 base and J 7 bases, leaving 10 bases between the germline ends. CDR3 sequence: CATSRGGGFEAFF. CDR3 DNA: TGTGCCACCAGCAGAGGGGGTGGCTTTGAAGCTTTCTTT.

This clonotype showed up just a few times. V gene TRBV7-2 combines with J gene TRBJ1-1; D is perhaps TRBD1 (6 bases). Germline CDR1 is SGHTA and CDR2 is FQGNSA. V gave up 6 bases and J gave up 8 bases, with 13 bases separating them. This CDR3 is built from 12 residues. This CDR3 reads CASRTGTQEAFF. CDR3 in DNA: TGTGCCAGCAGAACCGGGACACAAGAAGCTTTCTTT.